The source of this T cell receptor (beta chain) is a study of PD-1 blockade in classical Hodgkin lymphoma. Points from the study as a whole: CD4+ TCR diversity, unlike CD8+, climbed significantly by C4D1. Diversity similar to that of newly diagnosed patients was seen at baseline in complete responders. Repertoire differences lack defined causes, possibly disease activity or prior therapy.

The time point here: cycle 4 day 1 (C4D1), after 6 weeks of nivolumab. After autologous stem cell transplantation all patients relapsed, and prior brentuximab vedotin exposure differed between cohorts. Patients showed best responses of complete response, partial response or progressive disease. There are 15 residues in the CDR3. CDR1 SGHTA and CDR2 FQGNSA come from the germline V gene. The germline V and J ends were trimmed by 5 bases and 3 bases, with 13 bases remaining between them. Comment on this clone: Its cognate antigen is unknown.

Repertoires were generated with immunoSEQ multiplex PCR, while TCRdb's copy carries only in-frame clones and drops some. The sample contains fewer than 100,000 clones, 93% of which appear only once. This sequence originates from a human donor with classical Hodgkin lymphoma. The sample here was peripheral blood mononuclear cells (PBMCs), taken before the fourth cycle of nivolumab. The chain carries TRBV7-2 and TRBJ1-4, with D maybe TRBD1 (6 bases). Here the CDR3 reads CASSQVAGANEKLFF. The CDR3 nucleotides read TGTGCCAGCAGCCAAGTGGCAGGGGCTAATGAAAAACTGTTTTTT.